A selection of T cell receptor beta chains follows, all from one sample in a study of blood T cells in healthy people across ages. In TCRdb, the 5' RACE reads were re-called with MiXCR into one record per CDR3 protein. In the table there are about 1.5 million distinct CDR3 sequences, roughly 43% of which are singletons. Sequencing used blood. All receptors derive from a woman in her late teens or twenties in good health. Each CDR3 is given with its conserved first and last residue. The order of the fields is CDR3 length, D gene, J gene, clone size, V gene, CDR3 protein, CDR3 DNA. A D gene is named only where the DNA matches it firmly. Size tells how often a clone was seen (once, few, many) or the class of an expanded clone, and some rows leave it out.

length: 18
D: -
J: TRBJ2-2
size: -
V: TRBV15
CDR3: CATSRDPGKARYTGELFF
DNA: TGTGCCACCAGCAGAGATCCCGGGAAGGCGCGATACACCGGGGAGCTGTTTTTT

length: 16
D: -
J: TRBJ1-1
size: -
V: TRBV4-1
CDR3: CASSQDLRGLNTEAFF
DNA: TGCGCCAGCAGCCAAGATCTTCGGGGATTGAACACTGAAGCTTTCTTT

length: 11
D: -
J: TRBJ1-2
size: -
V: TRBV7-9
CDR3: CASPELSGYTF
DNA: TGTGCCAGCCCCGAGCTGAGTGGCTACACCTTC

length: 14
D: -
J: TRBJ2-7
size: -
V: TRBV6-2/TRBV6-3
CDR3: CASGHTGNSYEQYF
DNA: TGTGCCAGCGGTCATACAGGGAACTCCTACGAGCAGTACTTC

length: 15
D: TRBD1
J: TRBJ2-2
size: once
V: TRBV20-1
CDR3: CSFLRGQGNTGELFF
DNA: TGCAGTTTTCTCCGGGGACAGGGGAACACCGGGGAGCTGTTTTTT

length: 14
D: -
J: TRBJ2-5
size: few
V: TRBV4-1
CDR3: CASSQEVGTVEQYF
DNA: TGCGCCAGCAGCCAAGAAGTCGGGACGGTTGAGCAGTACTTC

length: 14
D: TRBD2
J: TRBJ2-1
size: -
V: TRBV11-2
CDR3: CASSSISGSNEQFF
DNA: TGTGCCAGCAGCTCCATTAGCGGGAGCAATGAGCAGTTCTTC

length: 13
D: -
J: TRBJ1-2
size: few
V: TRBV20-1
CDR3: CSVPTRGLDGYTF
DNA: TGCAGTGTTCCGACCCGGGGATTAGATGGCTACACCTTC

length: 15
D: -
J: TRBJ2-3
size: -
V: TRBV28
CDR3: CASSLTQPSTDTQYF
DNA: TGTGCCAGCAGTTTAACACAACCCAGCACAGATACGCAGTATTTT

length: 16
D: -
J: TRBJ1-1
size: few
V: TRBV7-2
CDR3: CASSLTARTVNTEAFF
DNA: TGTGCCAGCAGCTTAACAGCTAGGACAGTAAACACTGAAGCTTTCTTT

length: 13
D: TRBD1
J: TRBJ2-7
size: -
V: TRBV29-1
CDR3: CSVAGTGGYEQYF
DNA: TGCAGCGTCGCCGGGACAGGGGGGTACGAGCAGTACTTC

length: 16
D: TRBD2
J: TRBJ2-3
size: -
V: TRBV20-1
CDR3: CSARTSGGLRGDTQYF
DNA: TGCAGTGCCAGGACTAGCGGGGGACTCCGAGGAGATACGCAGTATTTT

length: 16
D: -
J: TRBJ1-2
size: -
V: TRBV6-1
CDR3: CASSGGGSWLNYGYTF
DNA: TGTGCCAGCAGTGGGGGGGGCAGCTGGTTGAACTATGGCTACACCTTC

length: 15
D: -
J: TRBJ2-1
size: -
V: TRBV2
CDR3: CASSEEEGTPNEQFF
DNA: TGTGCCAGCAGTGAAGAGGAGGGAACCCCCAATGAGCAGTTCTTC

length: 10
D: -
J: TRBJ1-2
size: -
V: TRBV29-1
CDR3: CSVGGDGYTF
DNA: TGCAGCGTTGGGGGAGATGGCTACACCTTC

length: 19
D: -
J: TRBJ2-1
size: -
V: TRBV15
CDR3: CATSRADYSRGSTYNEQFF
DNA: TGTGCCACCAGCAGAGCGGACTACTCAAGGGGGAGCACCTACAATGAGCAGTTCTTC

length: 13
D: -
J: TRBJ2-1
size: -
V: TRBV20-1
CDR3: CSGGLGGSNEQFF
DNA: TGCAGTGGCGGCCTAGGGGGGTCCAATGAGCAGTTCTTC

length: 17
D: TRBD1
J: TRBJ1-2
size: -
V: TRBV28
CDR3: CASSLFLTGVPNYGYTF
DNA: TGTGCCAGCAGTTTATTCCTTACAGGGGTGCCCAACTATGGCTACACCTTC

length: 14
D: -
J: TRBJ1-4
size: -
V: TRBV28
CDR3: CASSKTVTNEKLFF
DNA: TGTGCCAGCAGTAAGACAGTAACTAATGAAAAACTGTTTTTT

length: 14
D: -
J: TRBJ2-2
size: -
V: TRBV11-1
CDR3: CASSRDGNTGELFF
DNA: TGTGCCAGCAGCCGGGACGGGAACACCGGGGAGCTGTTTTTT

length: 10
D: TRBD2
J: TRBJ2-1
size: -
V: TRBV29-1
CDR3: CSLADNEQFF
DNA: TGCAGCCTAGCGGACAATGAGCAGTTCTTC

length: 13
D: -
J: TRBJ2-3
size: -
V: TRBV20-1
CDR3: CSAAYAGSNTQYF
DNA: TGCAGTGCTGCCTACGCAGGGTCCAATACGCAGTATTTT

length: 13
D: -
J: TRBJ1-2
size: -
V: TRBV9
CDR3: CAGSVDTDYGYTF
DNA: TGTGCCGGCAGCGTAGACACAGACTATGGCTACACCTTC

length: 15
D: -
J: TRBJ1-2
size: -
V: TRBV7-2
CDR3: CASSYRDKGSSGYTF
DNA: TGTGCCAGCAGCTACAGGGATAAGGGGTCAAGTGGCTACACCTTC

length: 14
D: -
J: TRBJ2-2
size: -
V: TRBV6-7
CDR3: CASSYSKPGGELFF
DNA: TGTGCCAGCAGTTACTCGAAGCCGGGCGGGGAGCTGTTTTTT